This is a list of T cell receptor beta chains from one sample in a study of blood T cell repertoires in COVID-19. Clones were read by immunoSEQ multiplex PCR, and TCRdb kept only the in-frame ones, dropping some. The sample includes approximately 170,000 clones, under 90% of them seen just once. The sequencing input was peripheral blood. Receptor source: a woman older than 75 with acute or convalescent COVID-19. CDR3s include the opening cysteine and the closing phenylalanine or tryptophan. A D gene is named only where the DNA matches it firmly.

j_call,d_call,v_call,cdr3_aa
TRBJ2-2,TRBD1,TRBV28,CASSPYRGDTGELFF
TRBJ1-5,TRBD1,TRBV2,CASSDRTGGNQPQHF
TRBJ1-1,NA,TRBV28,CASSLGGQGDTEAFF
TRBJ1-1,NA,TRBV12-3/TRBV12-4,CASSLTEFTEAFF
TRBJ1-6,NA,TRBV9,CASSVAPGLINSPLHF
TRBJ2-3,NA,TRBV5-4,CASSLGVPTPTDTQYF
TRBJ1-3,NA,TRBV5-1,CASSPGNTIYF
TRBJ1-2,TRBD1,TRBV9,CASSVEQGADGYTF
TRBJ2-3,TRBD2,TRBV27,CASSRDLRGERTDTQYF
TRBJ2-1,TRBD1,TRBV5-1,CASSLSGGAYNEQFF
TRBJ2-7,NA,TRBV7-2,CASSPTPGRGEQYF
TRBJ2-1,TRBD2,TRBV7-3,CASSGSGSELGEQFF
TRBJ2-1,TRBD1,TRBV19,CASSWGQGGYNEQFF
TRBJ1-5,NA,TRBV19,CASSIDDGRRVGAGNQPQHF
TRBJ1-2,NA,TRBV21-1,CASRPDRATNYGYTF
TRBJ1-2,NA,TRBV20-1,CSARRVYGYTF
TRBJ1-1,TRBD1,TRBV18,CASSPAWDRRTTEAFF
TRBJ1-6,NA,TRBV6-1,CASSAPPLGRNSPLHF
TRBJ1-2,NA,TRBV30,CAWSQGRNYGYTF
TRBJ2-2,NA,TRBV5-4,CASSEAWGGNTGELFF
TRBJ2-1,TRBD2,TRBV5-1,CASSSGLPGGQFF
TRBJ1-5,TRBD1,TRBV10-3,CAISPLGGNNQPQHF
TRBJ2-5,TRBD2,TRBV2,CASSPPGGRSETQYF
TRBJ2-2,NA,TRBV19,CASSTSPSATGELFF
TRBJ2-7,NA,TRBV28,CASSLKREQYF
TRBJ2-3,NA,TRBV7-9,CASSLTGADTQYF
TRBJ2-3,TRBD1,TRBV9,CASSTAGTATDTQYF
TRBJ1-5,NA,TRBV21-1,CASSKASGGGHQPQHF
TRBJ1-6,NA,TRBV6-6,CASSYSQGDNSPLHF
TRBJ2-7,TRBD2,TRBV6-5,CASSSQRERTYEQYF
TRBJ2-7,TRBD1,TRBV2,CASSGPGQVYEQYF
TRBJ2-1,TRBD1,TRBV3-1/TRBV3-2,CASGPTPQGTGVHNEQFF
TRBJ1-1,TRBD1,TRBV7-9,CASSRRDRDEAFF
TRBJ2-3,TRBD2,TRBV2,CASKRLAASTDTQYF
TRBJ2-7,TRBD1,TRBV6-2/TRBV6-3,CASSPLPGTGSGEQYF
TRBJ2-3,NA,TRBV9,CASSVARGAVSTDTQYF
TRBJ1-1,NA,TRBV27,CASPFSTGANTEAFF
TRBJ1-6,TRBD1,TRBV19,CASSGTVVSPLHF
TRBJ2-1,TRBD1,TRBV19,CASSGGQGNYNEQFF
TRBJ1-1,TRBD1,TRBV5-1,CASSIRTGADTEAFF